This T cell receptor beta chain comes out of a study of blood T cell repertoires in COVID-19. Across the whole study: T cells, B-cell-depleted T cells, or PBMCs supplied cDNA or gDNA.

The study assigned cohorts using participant-reported clinical history. Trimming removed 1 base at V and 3 bases at J, with 10 bases between. The V gene's germline CDR1 is SGHKS and CDR2 YYEKEE (reference sequence). CDR3 length: 14 amino acids. Authors' methods: The authors estimated nucleated cell counts from reference gene primer amplification. TCRdb's table, derived via immunoSEQ multiplex PCR, lists solely in-frame clones and lacks some. The D gene and trimming were derived from the DNA, and the V and J assignments and clone size from that table. Here the sample spans almost 200,000 clones, roughly 90% being singletons.

Sample: PBMCs or T cells enriched from blood (not recorded which). This chain links TRBV5-5 with TRBJ1-2, with a tentative D call TRBD1 (6 bases). This sequence originates from a woman aged 18-30 years who had recovered from COVID-19. CDR3 DNA: TGTGCCAGCAGCTTGCAGGGGATTGACTATGGCTACACCTTC. It yields the protein CASSLQGIDYGYTF.